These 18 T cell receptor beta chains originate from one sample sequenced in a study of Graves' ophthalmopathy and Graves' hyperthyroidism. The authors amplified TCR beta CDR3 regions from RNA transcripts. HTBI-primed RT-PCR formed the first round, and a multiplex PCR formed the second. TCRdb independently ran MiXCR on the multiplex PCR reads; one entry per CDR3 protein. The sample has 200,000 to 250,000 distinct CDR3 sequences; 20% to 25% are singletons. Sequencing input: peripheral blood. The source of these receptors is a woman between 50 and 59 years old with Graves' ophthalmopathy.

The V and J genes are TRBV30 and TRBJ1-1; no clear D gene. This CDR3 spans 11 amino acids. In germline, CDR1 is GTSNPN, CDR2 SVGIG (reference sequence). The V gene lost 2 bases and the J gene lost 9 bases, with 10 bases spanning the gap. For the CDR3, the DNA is TGTGCCTGGAGTATGGGAAAAAAAGCTTTCTTT. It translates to CAWSMGKKAFF.

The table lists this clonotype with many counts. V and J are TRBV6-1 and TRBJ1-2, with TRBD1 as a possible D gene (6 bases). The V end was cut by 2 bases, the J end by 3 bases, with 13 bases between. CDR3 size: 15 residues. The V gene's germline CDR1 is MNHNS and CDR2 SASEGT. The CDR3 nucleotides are TGTGCCAGCAGTGAAAGATCAGGGGTGGACTATGGCTACACCTTC. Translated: CASSERSGVDYGYTF.

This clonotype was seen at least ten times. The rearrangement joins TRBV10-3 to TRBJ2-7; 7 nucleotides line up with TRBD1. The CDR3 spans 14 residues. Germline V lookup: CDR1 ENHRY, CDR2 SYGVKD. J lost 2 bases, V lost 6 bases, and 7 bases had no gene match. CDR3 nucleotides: TGTGCCATCAGCCCAAGAGGGGGCACCTACGAGCAGTACTTC. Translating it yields CAISPRGGTYEQYF.

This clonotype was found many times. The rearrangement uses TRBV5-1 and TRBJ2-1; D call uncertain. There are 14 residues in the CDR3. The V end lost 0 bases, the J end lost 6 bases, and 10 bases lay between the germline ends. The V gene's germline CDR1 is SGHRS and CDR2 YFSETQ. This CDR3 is CASSLGVRGNEQFF. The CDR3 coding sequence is TGCGCCAGCAGCTTGGGCGTCCGAGGCAATGAGCAGTTCTTC.

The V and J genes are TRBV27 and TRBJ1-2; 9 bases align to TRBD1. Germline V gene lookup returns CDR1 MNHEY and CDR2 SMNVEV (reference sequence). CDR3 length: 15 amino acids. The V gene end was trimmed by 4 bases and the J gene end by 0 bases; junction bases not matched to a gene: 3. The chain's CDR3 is CASSSRQGANYGYTF. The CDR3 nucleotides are TGTGCCAGCAGTTCACGACAGGGGGCTAACTATGGCTACACCTTC.

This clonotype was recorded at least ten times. The CDR3 DNA is TGTGCCAGCAGAAGGGACGAACCTCAAGCTTTCTTT. Protein product: CASRRDEPQAFF. This chain links TRBV7-8 with TRBJ1-1, with a possible D match to TRBD1 (5 bases). Germline values: CDR1 SGHVS, CDR2 FQNEAQ. Between the trimmed V and J ends, which lost 6 bases and 9 bases, there was a span of 14 bases. This CDR3 is built from 12 residues.

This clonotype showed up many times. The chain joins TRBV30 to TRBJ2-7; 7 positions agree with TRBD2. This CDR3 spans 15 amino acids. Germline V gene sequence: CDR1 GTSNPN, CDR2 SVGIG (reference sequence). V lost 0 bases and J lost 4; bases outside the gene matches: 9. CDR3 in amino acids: CAWSVPGGRAYEQYF. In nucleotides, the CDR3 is TGTGCCTGGAGTGTACCTGGTGGGAGGGCTTACGAGCAGTACTTC.

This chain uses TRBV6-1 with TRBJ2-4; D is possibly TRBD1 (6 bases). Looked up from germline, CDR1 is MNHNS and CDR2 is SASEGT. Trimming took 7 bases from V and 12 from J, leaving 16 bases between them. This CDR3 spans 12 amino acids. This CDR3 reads CASIDLRGHQYF. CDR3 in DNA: TGTGCCAGCATCGACCTCAGGGGACATCAGTACTTC.

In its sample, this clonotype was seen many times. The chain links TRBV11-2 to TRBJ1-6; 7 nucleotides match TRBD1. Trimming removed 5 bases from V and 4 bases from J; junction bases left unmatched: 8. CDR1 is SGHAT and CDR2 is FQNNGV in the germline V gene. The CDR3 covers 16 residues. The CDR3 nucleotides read TGTGCCAGCAGCCCAGGGACAGCTGCTTATAATTCACCCCTCCACTTT. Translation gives CASSPGTAAYNSPLHF. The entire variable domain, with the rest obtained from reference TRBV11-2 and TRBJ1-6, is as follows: EAGVAQSPRYKIIEKRQSVAFWCNPISGHATLYWYQQILGQGPKLLIQFQNNGVVDDSQLPKDRFSAERLKGVDSTLKIQPAKLEDSAVYLCASSPGTAAYNSPLHFGNGTRLTVT.

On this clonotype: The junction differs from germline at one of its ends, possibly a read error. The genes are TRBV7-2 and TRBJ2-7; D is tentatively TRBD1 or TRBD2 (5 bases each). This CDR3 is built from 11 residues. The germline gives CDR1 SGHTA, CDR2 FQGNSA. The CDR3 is CASSLGLGRLF. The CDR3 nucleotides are TGTGCCAGCAGCTTAGGGTTGGGACGGCTCTTC.

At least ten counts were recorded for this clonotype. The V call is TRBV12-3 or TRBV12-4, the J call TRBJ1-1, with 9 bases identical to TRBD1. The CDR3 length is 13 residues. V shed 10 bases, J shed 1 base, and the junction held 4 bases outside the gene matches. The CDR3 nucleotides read TGTGCCACCGGACAGGGGTCGAACACTGAAGCTTTCTTT. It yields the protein CATGQGSNTEAFF.

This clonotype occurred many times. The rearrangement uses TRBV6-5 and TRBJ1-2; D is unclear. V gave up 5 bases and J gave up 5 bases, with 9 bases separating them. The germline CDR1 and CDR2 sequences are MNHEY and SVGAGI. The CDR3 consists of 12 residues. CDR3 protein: CASSLYGYGYTF. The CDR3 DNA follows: TGTGCCAGCAGTCTTTACGGGTATGGCTACACCTTC.

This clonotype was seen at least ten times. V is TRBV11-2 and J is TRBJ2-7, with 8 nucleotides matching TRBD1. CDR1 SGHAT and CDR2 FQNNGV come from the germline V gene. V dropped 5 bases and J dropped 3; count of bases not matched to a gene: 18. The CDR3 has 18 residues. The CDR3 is CASSQKAPRDRRDYEQYF. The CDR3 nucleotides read TGTGCCAGCAGCCAGAAAGCACCCCGGGACAGGCGGGACTACGAGCAGTACTTC.

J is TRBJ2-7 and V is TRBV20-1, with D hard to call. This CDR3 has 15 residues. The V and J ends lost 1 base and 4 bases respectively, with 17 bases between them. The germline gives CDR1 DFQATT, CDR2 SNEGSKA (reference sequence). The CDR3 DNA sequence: TGCAGTGCTAGAGCCCCCCTGAGTTCCCTATACGAGCAGTACTTC. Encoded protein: CSARAPLSSLYEQYF.

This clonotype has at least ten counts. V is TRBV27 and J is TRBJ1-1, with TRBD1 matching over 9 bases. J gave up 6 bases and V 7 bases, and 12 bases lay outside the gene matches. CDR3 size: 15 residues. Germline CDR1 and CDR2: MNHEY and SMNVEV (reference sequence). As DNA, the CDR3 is TGTGCCAGCAAAGAACCGACAGGGGGTATCGCTGAAGCTTTCTTT. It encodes CASKEPTGGIAEAFF.

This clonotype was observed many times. The CDR3 DNA follows: TGCAGCGGGGGGGACAGGGACCAGCCCCAGCATTTT. This translates into CSGGDRDQPQHF. The chain employs TRBV29-1 and TRBJ1-5; 9 nucleotides align to TRBD1. CDR1 and CDR2 from the germline V gene are SQVTM and ANQGSEA. J gave up 7 bases and V 7 bases, and 5 bases lay outside the gene matches. The CDR3 has 12 residues.

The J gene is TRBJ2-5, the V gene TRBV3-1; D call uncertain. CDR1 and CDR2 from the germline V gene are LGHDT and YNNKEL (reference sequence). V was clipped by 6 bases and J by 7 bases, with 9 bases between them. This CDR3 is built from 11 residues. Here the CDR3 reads CASRGKGTQYF. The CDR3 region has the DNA TGTGCCAGCAGGGGAAAAGGGACCCAGTACTTC.

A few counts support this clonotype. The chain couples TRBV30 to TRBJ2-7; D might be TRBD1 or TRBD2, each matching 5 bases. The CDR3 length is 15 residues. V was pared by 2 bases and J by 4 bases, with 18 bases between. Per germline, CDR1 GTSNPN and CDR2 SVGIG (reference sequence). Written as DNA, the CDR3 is TGTGCCTGGAGTCCGTCCGGGACGGGAATTTACGAGCAGTACTTC. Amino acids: CAWSPSGTGIYEQYF.